This TCR beta chain was found in a study of blood T cells in healthy people across ages (dated by TCRdb to between 2014 and 2016). Broadly, across the study: In model experiments, roughly one uniquely barcoded TCR beta cDNA molecule per two T cells was captured by template switching. The study measured age-related changes in TCR beta repertoire diversity using deep sequencing normalized with unique cDNA molecular identifiers. The donors were divided into four age groups: young (average roughly 17 years), middle-aged (roughly 40), aged (under 70) and long-lived (82). To avoid experimental bias, donors of different ages were distributed randomly across sequencing lanes. Two additional independent replicas of 1 million unique cDNA reads from the same blood draw were analyzed for two donors (one aged 18 to 30 and one aged 80 or older).

To prepare the library, 5' RACE was applied. The data were produced on an Illumina HiSeq 2500. A second PCR of about 7 to 12 cycles was run with a J-beta primer mix and a sample-barcoded 5' primer. A template-switch 5' adaptor carrying 12 random nucleotides introduced a unique molecular identifier onto each TCR beta cDNA molecule. Each sample yielded at least 3 million CDR3-containing paired-end reads. First-strand cDNA synthesis was performed from all RNA using the Mint cDNA synthesis kit, with priming by a TRBC-specific oligonucleotide. Following uracil-DNA glycosylase treatment, a first 18-cycle PCR with universal primers M1SS and BC2_uni_R was performed on all cDNA. The authors' analysis ran thus. For normalization, 1 million high-quality reads, each with a distinct molecular identifier, were randomly selected from each sample. Instead of being binned into consensus sequences, reads that shared molecular identifiers were thrown out. CDR3 identification, clonotype clustering and error correction used MiTCR with a Q25 quality threshold and the strictest error-elimination algorithm. Lower-bound total TCR beta diversity was estimated with a nonparametric unseen species model using Euler transformation. The raw public data were reprocessed by TCRdb itself: fastp quality trimming at Q25, MiXCR clonotype calling, in-frame beta chains only. Each CDR3 protein appears once, grouped with its most common genes and DNA. For this entry, the V and J calls and clone size follow TCRdb and not the study's own pipeline. Recorded for this sample are approximately 940,000 distinct CDR3 sequences; around 46% of them occurred a single time. Of the sample, over 10% falls within the top ten clones.

Taken from the germline V gene (reference sequence), the CDR1 and CDR2 loops are MNHEY and SMNVEV. V ends up 6 bases short and J 3 bases short, with an unmatched junction base count of 3. Inclusive of the bounding cysteine and phenylalanine, the CDR3 is 14 residues long. Only CDR3 DNA is held: 42 bases, read in frame from base 1. In the case of this clonotype: Its antigen is still unknown. Per-nucleotide qualities are absent, and no much larger clonotype sits a single base away.

What the study reported, not specific to this receptor: Estimates of total diversity based on one million sequenced T cells were regarded as lower bounds and as underestimates. As age increased, observed TCR beta diversity per million T cells dropped in a roughly linear way, and a significant reduction was already evident by age 40. Because profiling used bulk unsorted PBMCs, naive and antigen-experienced compartments could not be compared conclusively. Because the CMV infection status of the donors was unknown, age-related changes in expanded clonotypes may potentially have been confounded. The long-lived group showed more naive CD4+ T cells, fewer expanded clones and increased TCR diversity than the aged group, suggesting age selection. The percentage of naive T cells measured by flow cytometry correlated strongly with observed TCR beta diversity.

The donors were some 39 Caucasian individuals from Russia, aged roughly 6 to 100 years, who were systemically healthy. Each donor gave roughly 9.5 milliliters of peripheral blood, collected into EDTA-treated Vacutainer tubes. Ficoll-Paque density-gradient centrifugation was used to isolate PBMCs, with at least 7 million per sample. Total RNA, at least 5 micrograms per sample, was extracted from PBMCs with Trizol reagent. The percentages of naive CD45RAhigh/CD27high T cells were determined by flow cytometry on a PBMC aliquot from every donor. This TCR was sampled from a man in his thirties or forties in good health. Sequenced input: blood. The V and J segments used are TRBV27 and TRBJ1-5; the junction holds 9 bases that match TRBD1. The nucleotide sequence reads TGTGCCAGCAGGGGACAGGGAACCAATCAGCCCCAGCATTTT. Its translation is CASRGQGTNQPQHF.